This T cell receptor (beta chain) was found in a study of identical twins. The CDR3 loop spans 14 amino acids. The germline CDR1 and CDR2 sequences are SGDLS and YYNGEE. V shed 0 bases and J 2 bases; nucleotides not matched to a gene: 2. With respect to this clonotype: The antigen is unknown.

Regarding the study as a whole: In beta out-of-frame sequences, the excess sharing between twins was weaker.

TCRdb reprocessed the 5' RACE reads with MiXCR, giving one entry per CDR3 protein. This table holds fewer than 650,000 distinct CDR3 sequences, roughly 9.5% found once. These data also featured in a second study, about yellow fever vaccine responses in identical twins. That source notes: Reports say the vaccine T cell response in twins looked partly convergent and partly personalized.

The V gene is TRBV9, the J gene TRBJ2-7, with 7 positions matching TRBD2. The clonotype originates from a woman in her late teens or twenties in good health. The material sequenced was PBMCs. The DNA for the CDR3 is TGTGCCAGCAGCGTAGCTAGCGGCCCCTACGAGCAGTACTTC. Its protein product is CASSVASGPYEQYF.